The clone carrying this TCR beta chain was detected once. This specimen belongs to a study of blood T cell repertoires in COVID-19. The CDR3 consists of 14 residues. Trimming removed 4 bases at V and 2 bases at J, with 11 bases between. Germline V lookup: CDR1 LNHDA, CDR2 SQIVND (reference sequence). Authors' processing steps: The assay estimated nucleated cells by amplifying reference gene primers. Repertoires were generated with immunoSEQ multiplex PCR, while TCRdb's copy carries only in-frame clones and drops some. That table gives V, J and clone size, and the DNA gave D and trimming. The data contain approximately 71,000 clones, 90% of them singletons.

Sequencing input: peripheral blood. This sequence originates from a woman under 30 with acute or convalescent COVID-19. The rearrangement uses TRBV19 and TRBJ1-2, with D possibly TRBD1 on 5 matching bases. The CDR3 sequence is CASSTPGRNYGYTF. Here the CDR3 DNA reads TGTGCCAGTAGTACTCCAGGGAGGAACTATGGCTACACCTTC.